This paragraph reports one T cell receptor (beta chain). The antigen is unknown. This CDR3 is built from 13 residues. With 2 bases removed from V and 2 bases from J, the gap between germline ends came to 7 bases. Germline lookup yields CDR1 MDHEN and CDR2 SYDVKM. These data come from a study of cytomegalovirus exposure and HLA in healthy donors. The study, taken as a whole, reports: In a later analysis, an Asian-associated ancestry cluster reportedly showed fewer N-insertions than the roughly 700-donor mean. Most subjects had HLA-A and HLA-B alleles reportedly predicted accurately by TCR beta sequences. Cytomegalovirus status was reportedly diagnosed by the classifier with high sensitivity and specificity.

The PCR made use of 60 Vbeta and 13 Jbeta primers. Per the study methods: An analysis that came later counted 73 million or so unique TCR beta chains, 10 million to 12 million shared. Data came from immunoSEQ multiplex PCR; TCRdb stores just in-frame clones and leaves some out. For V, J and clone size, that table is used; D and trimming come from the DNA. This table holds 200,000 to 250,000 clones, under 90% found once. The chain employs TRBV28 and TRBJ2-7; no clear D. The TCR sequence derives from a human donor in good health. Material: PBMCs. DNA for the CDR3: TGTGCCAGCAGTTTACGGCAGGCCTACGAGCAGTACTTC. It yields the protein CASSLRQAYEQYF.